This section outlines one T cell receptor (beta chain) sequence together with its context. Its antigen is still unknown. When replicate PCRs were run on sorted subsets, they used 200 ng DNA, about 31,000 T cell genomes. Data came from immunoSEQ multiplex PCR; TCRdb stores just in-frame clones and leaves some out. The data show millions of clones, about 95% seen once. The sample comes from a study of shared clonotypes between healthy human individuals. Study as a whole: CD4 naive and memory got three plates each, CD8 naive two, CD8 memory one.

Study-level points and caveats: It was the non-shared clonotypes that had lower generation probabilities than clonotypes shared by all four donors.

Naive CD8 populations comprised CD45RO-negative cells positively selected for CCR7, excluding terminally differentiated effector memory CD45RA+ cells. Germline assignment: CDR1 MGHRA and CDR2 YSYEKL. Unmatched junction bases numbered 9, after V lost 0 bases and J lost 8 bases. The CDR3 runs to 15 residues. Sequenced material: naive CD8+ T cells sorted from blood. This TCR derives from a man between 18 and 35 years old in good health. The V and J genes are TRBV4-1 and TRBJ1-2; 7 nucleotides align to TRBD1. CDR3 coding DNA: TGCGCCAGCAGCCAAGATAGGGGGACAGCTACCGGCTACACCTTC. Protein sequence: CASSQDRGTATGYTF.